These T cell receptor beta chains were read from a single sample in a study of blood T cell repertoires in COVID-19. Data came from immunoSEQ multiplex PCR; TCRdb stores just in-frame clones and leaves some out. Here the sample spans roughly 160,000 clones, roughly 84% being singletons. Sequenced sample: peripheral blood. The receptors were gathered from a man in his 70s with active or convalescent COVID-19. Both conserved end residues are part of each CDR3. A D gene is named only where the DNA matches it firmly. For some rows the clone size is stated as once, few or many, or as a class when expanded; others skip it.

size: .; V: TRBV19; D: .; J: TRBJ2-1; DNA: TGTGCCAGTAGTATCGGATACGACAGGTTTACGCACAATGAGCAGTTCTTC; CDR3: CASSIGYDRFTHNEQFF
size: .; V: TRBV7-2; D: .; J: TRBJ2-7; DNA: TGTGCCAGCAGCTTTTCCTACCTACCCTCCTACGAGCAGTACTTC; CDR3: CASSFSYLPSYEQYF
size: once; V: TRBV28; D: TRBD2; J: TRBJ2-5; DNA: TGTGCCAGCAGTTTCCCGCTCCGGACTAGCGGGAGGGCCTTGGAGACCCAGTACTTC; CDR3: CASSFPLRTSGRALETQYF
size: .; V: TRBV6-2/TRBV6-3; D: TRBD1; J: TRBJ1-5; DNA: TGTGCCAGCAGTTACTTGGGACAGGGCAATCAGCCCCAGCATTTT; CDR3: CASSYLGQGNQPQHF
size: few; V: TRBV14; D: TRBD2; J: TRBJ2-1; DNA: TGTGCCAGCAGCCAGGGCCCTAGCGGGGGGGCATTTGACAATGAGCAGTTCTTC; CDR3: CASSQGPSGGAFDNEQFF
size: .; V: TRBV27; D: .; J: TRBJ2-7; DNA: TGTGCCAGCAGTTTAGAGGGTTCCTACGAGCAGTACTTC; CDR3: CASSLEGSYEQYF
size: .; V: TRBV15; D: .; J: TRBJ2-5; DNA: TGTGCCACCAGCAGAGTACAGGGCGTAGAGACCCAGTACTTC; CDR3: CATSRVQGVETQYF
size: .; V: TRBV6-2/TRBV6-3; D: TRBD1; J: TRBJ2-1; DNA: TGTGCCAGCAGTTACCCCCCCCGGACAGGCTCCTACAATGAGCAGTTCTTC; CDR3: CASSYPPRTGSYNEQFF
size: .; V: TRBV6-5; D: TRBD1; J: TRBJ2-7; DNA: TGTGCCAGCAGCTCGGGGACAGGGATAATCTACGAGCAGTACTTC; CDR3: CASSSGTGIIYEQYF
size: .; V: TRBV6-5; D: TRBD1; J: TRBJ2-3; DNA: TGTGCCAGCAGACGCACAGGGGGCAGGAAAGATACGCAGTATTTT; CDR3: CASRRTGGRKDTQYF
size: .; V: TRBV2; D: TRBD2; J: TRBJ2-7; DNA: TGTGCCAGCAGTGCTACTAGCGTCCGATACGAGCAGTACTTC; CDR3: CASSATSVRYEQYF
size: .; V: TRBV12-3/TRBV12-4; D: .; J: TRBJ2-4; DNA: TGTGCCAGCAGTTCGTACAGTTTGGACATTCAGTACTTC; CDR3: CASSSYSLDIQYF
size: .; V: TRBV7-9; D: TRBD2; J: TRBJ2-1; DNA: TGTGCCAGCAGACCAACAACGACTAGCGGGATTCAGTCAAGGTTCTTC; CDR3: CASRPTTTSGIQSRFF
size: .; V: TRBV29-1; D: TRBD2; J: TRBJ2-3; DNA: TGCAGCGGATCCACTAGCGGAAGCACAGATACGCAGTATTTT; CDR3: CSGSTSGSTDTQYF
size: .; V: TRBV5-1; D: .; J: TRBJ1-1; DNA: TGCGCCAGCAGCCCCCTTCCGGGGGGAGCTCACACTGAAGCTTTCTTT; CDR3: CASSPLPGGAHTEAFF
size: .; V: TRBV6-5; D: TRBD1; J: TRBJ2-2; DNA: TGTGCCAGCAGTCGACAGGGGTTCGGGGAGCTGTTTTTT; CDR3: CASSRQGFGELFF
size: .; V: TRBV2; D: TRBD2; J: TRBJ2-2; DNA: TGTGCCAGCAGTGCCACCTCGACGGGGGGGTCCCTCCGCGGGGAGCTGTTTTTT; CDR3: CASSATSTGGSLRGELFF
size: .; V: TRBV27; D: TRBD2; J: TRBJ2-1; DNA: TGTGCCAGCAGTTTCCGCCACAGCGGGAGGGGTTCCTACAATGAGCAGTTCTTC; CDR3: CASSFRHSGRGSYNEQFF
size: once; V: TRBV15; D: TRBD1; J: TRBJ1-2; DNA: TGTGCCACCAGCAGAGTATTAAAAAGGGGGGACAGCTATGGCTACACCTTC; CDR3: CATSRVLKRGDSYGYTF
size: .; V: TRBV28; D: .; J: TRBJ1-5; DNA: TGTGCCAGCAGTTTGTCGGGGGTAGGGAATAGCAATCAGCCCCAGCATTTT; CDR3: CASSLSGVGNSNQPQHF